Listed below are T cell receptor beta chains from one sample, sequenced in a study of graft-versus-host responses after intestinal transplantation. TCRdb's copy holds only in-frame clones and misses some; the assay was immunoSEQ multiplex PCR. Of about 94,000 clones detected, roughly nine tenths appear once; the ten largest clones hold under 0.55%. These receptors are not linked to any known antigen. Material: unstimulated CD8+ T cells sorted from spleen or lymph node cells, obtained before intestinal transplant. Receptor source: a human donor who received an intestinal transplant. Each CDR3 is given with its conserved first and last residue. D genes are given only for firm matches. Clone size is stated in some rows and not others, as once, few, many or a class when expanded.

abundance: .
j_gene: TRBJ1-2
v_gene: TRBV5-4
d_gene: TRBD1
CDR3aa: CASSTGTGGVYGYTF
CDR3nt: TGTGCCAGCAGCACCGGGACAGGGGGCGTCTATGGCTACACCTTC

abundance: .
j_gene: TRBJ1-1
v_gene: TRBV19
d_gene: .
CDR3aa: CASSLWTPVVETEAFF
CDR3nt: TGTGCCAGTAGTCTGTGGACACCGGTAGTGGAAACTGAAGCTTTCTTT

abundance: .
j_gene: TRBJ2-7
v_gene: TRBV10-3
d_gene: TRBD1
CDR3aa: CAISETQGGYEQYF
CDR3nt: TGTGCCATCAGTGAAACACAGGGGGGATACGAGCAGTACTTC

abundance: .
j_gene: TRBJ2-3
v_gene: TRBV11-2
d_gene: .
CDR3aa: CASSAYLGASTDTQYF
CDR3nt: TGTGCCAGCAGCGCCTACCTGGGGGCCAGCACAGATACGCAGTATTTT

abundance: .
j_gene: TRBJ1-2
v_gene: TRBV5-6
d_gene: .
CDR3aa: CASSLPGLGYGYTF
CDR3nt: TGTGCCAGCAGCCTCCCGGGGTTAGGCTATGGCTACACCTTC

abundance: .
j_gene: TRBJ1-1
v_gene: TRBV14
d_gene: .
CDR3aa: CASSQEGREGNTEAFF
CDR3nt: TGTGCCAGCAGCCAAGAAGGCAGGGAAGGGAACACTGAAGCTTTCTTT

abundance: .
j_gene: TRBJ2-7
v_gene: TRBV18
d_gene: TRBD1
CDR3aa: CASSPGTGGEQYF
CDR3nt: TGTGCCAGCTCACCTGGGACAGGGGGCGAGCAGTACTTC

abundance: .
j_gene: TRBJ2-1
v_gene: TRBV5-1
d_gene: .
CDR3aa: CASSSVESSYNEQFF
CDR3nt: TGCGCCAGCAGCTCCGTGGAGAGCTCCTACAATGAGCAGTTCTTC

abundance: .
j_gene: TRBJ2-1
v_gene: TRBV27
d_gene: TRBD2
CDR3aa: CASSSPETSGSFYNEQFF
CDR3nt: TGTGCCAGCAGTTCTCCCGAGACTAGCGGGAGTTTCTACAATGAGCAGTTCTTC

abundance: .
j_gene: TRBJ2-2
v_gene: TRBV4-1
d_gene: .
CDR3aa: CASSQAEGDTGELFF
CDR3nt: TGCGCCAGCAGCCAAGCGGAGGGAGACACCGGGGAGCTGTTTTTT

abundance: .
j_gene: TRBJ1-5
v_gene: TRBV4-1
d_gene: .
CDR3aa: CASSQVHREGQPQHF
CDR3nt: TGCGCCAGCAGCCAGGTTCACAGGGAGGGACAGCCCCAGCATTTT

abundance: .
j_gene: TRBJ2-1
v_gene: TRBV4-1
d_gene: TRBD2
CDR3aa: CASSQRSGVYNEQFF
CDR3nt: TGCGCCAGCAGCCAACGAAGCGGGGTTTACAATGAGCAGTTCTTC

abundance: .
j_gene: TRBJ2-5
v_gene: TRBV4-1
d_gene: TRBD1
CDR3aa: CASSQSQGEEETQYF
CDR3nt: TGCGCCAGCAGCCAGTCACAGGGGGAAGAAGAGACCCAGTACTTC

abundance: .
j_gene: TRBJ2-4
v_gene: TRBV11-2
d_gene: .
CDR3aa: CASSTLQGDAKNIQYF
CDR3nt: TGTGCCAGCAGCACTCTACAGGGAGACGCCAAAAACATTCAGTACTTC

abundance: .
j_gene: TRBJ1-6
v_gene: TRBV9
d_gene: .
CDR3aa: CASSPGQGGSPLHF
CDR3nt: TGTGCCAGCAGCCCGGGACAAGGGGGTTCACCCCTCCACTTT

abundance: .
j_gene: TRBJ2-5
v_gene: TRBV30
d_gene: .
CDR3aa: CAWSDNGEGQYF
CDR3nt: TGTGCCTGGAGTGATAATGGAGAGGGCCAGTACTTC

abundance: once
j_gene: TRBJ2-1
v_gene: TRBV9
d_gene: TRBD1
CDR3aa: CASSGGQGATDNEQFF
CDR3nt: TGTGCCAGCAGCGGGGGTCAGGGGGCGACCGACAATGAGCAGTTCTTC

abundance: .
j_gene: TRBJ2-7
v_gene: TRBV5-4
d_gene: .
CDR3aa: CASSQTGTPYYEQYF
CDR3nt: TGTGCCAGCAGCCAAACCGGGACTCCCTACTACGAGCAGTACTTC

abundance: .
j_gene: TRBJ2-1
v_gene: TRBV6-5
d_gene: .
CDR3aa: CASSEGRSQFF
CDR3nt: TGTGCCAGCAGTGAGGGAAGGTCGCAGTTCTTC

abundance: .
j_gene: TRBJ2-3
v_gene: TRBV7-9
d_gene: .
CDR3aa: CASSLPSTDTQYF
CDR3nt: TGTGCCAGCAGCCTTCCTAGCACAGATACGCAGTATTTT

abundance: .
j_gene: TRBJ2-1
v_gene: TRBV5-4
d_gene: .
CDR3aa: CASTHERTLPYNEQFF
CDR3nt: TGTGCCAGCACCCACGAGCGGACTCTACCCTACAATGAGCAGTTCTTC

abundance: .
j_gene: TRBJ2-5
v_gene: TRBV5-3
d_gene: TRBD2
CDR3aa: CARSPGLAVQETQYF
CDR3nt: TGTGCCAGAAGCCCGGGACTAGCGGTGCAAGAGACCCAGTACTTC

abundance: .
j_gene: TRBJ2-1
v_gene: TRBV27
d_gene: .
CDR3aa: CASSYRRVDEQFF
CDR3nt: TGTGCCAGCAGTTACCGCAGGGTCGATGAGCAGTTCTTC

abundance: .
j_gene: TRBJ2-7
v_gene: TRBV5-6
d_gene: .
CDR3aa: CASSFRETYEQYF
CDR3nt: TGTGCCAGCAGCTTTAGGGAGACCTACGAGCAGTACTTC

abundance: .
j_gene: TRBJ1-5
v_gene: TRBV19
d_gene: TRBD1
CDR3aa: CASSSAGGQPQHF
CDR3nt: TGTGCCAGTAGTTCGGCAGGGGGACAGCCCCAGCATTTT

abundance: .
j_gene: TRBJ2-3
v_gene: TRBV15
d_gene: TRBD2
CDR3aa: CATREDTDTQYF
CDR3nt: TGTGCCACCCGGGAGGACACAGATACGCAGTATTTT

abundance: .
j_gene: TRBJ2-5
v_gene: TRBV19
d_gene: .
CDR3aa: CASSRSAGQETQYF
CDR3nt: TGTGCCAGTAGTCGATCAGCGGGCCAAGAGACCCAGTACTTC

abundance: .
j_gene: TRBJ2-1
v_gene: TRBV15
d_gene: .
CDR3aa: CATSGRTDNEQFF
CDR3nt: TGTGCCACCAGCGGTCGGACAGACAATGAGCAGTTCTTC

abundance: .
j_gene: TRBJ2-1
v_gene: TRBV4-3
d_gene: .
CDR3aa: CASSQGSRAYNEQFF
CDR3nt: TGCGCCAGCAGCCAAGGCTCCCGGGCCTACAATGAGCAGTTCTTC

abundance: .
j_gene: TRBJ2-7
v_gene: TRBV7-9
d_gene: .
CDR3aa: CASSETGRGDPYERYF
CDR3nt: TGTGCCAGCAGCGAGACAGGGCGGGGGGATCCCTACGAGCGGTACTTC

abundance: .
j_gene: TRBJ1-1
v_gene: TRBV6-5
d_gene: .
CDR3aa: CATALGAWDTEAFF
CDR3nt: TGTGCCACCGCATTGGGGGCGTGGGACACTGAAGCTTTCTTT